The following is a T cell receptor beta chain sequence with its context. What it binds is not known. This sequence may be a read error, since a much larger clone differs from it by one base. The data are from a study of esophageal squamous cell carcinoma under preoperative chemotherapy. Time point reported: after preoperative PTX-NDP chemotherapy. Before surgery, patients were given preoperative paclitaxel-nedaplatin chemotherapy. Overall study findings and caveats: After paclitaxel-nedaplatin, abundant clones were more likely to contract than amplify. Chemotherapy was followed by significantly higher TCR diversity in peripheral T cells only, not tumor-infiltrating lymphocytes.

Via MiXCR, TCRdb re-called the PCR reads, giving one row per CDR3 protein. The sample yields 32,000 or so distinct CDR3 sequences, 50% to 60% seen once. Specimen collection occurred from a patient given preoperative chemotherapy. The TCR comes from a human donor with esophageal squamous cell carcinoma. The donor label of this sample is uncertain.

CDR3 sequence: CASRIRGGEETQYF. The CDR3 region has the DNA TGTGCCAGCAGAATAAGGGGGGGCGAGGAGACCCAGTACTTC. The genes are TRBV25-1 and TRBJ2-1, with TRBD2 as a possible D gene (7 bases). The J call could be wrong; TRBJ2-5 is a better fit for the DNA end. Germline V gene data show CDR1 as MGHDK and CDR2 as SYGVNS. The CDR3 consists of 14 residues.